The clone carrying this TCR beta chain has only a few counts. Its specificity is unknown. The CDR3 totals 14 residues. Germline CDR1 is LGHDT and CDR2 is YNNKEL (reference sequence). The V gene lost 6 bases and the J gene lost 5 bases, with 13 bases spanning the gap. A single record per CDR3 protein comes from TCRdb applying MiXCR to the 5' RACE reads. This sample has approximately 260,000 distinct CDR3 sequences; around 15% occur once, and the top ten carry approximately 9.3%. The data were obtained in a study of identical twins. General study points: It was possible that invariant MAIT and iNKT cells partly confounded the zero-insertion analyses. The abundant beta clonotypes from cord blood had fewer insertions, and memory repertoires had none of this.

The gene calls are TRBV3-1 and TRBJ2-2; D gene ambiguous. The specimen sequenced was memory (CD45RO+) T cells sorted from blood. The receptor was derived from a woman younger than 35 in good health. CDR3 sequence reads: CASRPLGRTGELFF. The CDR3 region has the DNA TGTGCCAGCAGACCTTTAGGTCGAACCGGGGAGCTGTTTTTT.